This T cell receptor (beta chain) was identified in a study of shared clonotypes between healthy human individuals. In the study overall: Aged between 18 and 49, the donors were two women and three men.

Notes on this clone: Its antigen remains unknown.

Sequencing used immunoSEQ multiplex PCR; TCRdb keeps in-frame clones, though not all of them. The table shows some 2.1 million clones, with roughly 95% occurring only once. General observations from the study: Non-shared clonotypes displayed generation probabilities falling below those of clonotypes present in all four donors. In general, naive subsets displayed greater estimated richness than memory subsets did. Read depth was anticipated to influence clonotype sharing among donors.

Terminally differentiated effector memory CD45RA+ cells were left out of the naive CD8 fraction, which was CD45RO-negative and positively selected for CCR7. Sequenced: naive CD8+ T cells sorted from blood. The clonotype was recovered from a young man in good health.

This CDR3 reads CASSYLGQEGREQYF. Here the CDR3 DNA reads TGTGCCAGCAGTTACTTGGGACAGGAGGGGAGGGAGCAGTACTTC. V gene TRBV6-5 combines with J gene TRBJ2-7, with TRBD1 identical over 8 bases. Germline V gene lookup returns CDR1 MNHEY and CDR2 SVGAGI. The CDR3 spans 15 residues. V gave up 1 base and J gave up 7 bases; unmatched junction bases: 9.